This TCR beta chain was profiled in a study of post-analysis software for immune sequencing data. Every TCR beta cDNA library bore unique molecular identifiers. Each CDR3 protein gets one entry after TCRdb re-called the PCR reads with MiXCR. Among roughly 540,000 distinct CDR3 sequences listed, 34% were seen once. The CDR3 extends over 16 amino acids. Germline V CDR1 and CDR2: SGHVS, FNYEAQ. V gave up 0 bases and J gave up 4 bases, with 13 bases separating them. Findings and caveats of the study: Multiple sclerosis was associated with a significant reduction in normalized Chao1 diversity relative to controls. Comparison of patients with controls showed five TRBV segments more frequent in patients, TRBV5-6, TRBV5-1 and TRBV20-1 among them.

This clonotype was recorded only once. The antigen is undetermined. Material for sequencing was blood. The TCR comes from a girl aged 2 to 17 with multiple sclerosis. The J gene is TRBJ1-5, the V gene TRBV7-6, with D uncertain. CDR3: CASSLAQDPGNQPQHF. CDR3 coding DNA: TGTGCCAGCAGCTTAGCGCAAGACCCGGGTAATCAGCCCCAGCATTTT. The whole variable domain, remainder taken from reference TRBV7-6 and TRBJ1-5, is GAGVSQSPRYKVTKRGQDVALRCDPISGHVSLYWYRQALGQGPEFLTYFNYEAQQDKSGLPNDRFSAERPEGSISTLTIQRTEQRDSAMYRCASSLAQDPGNQPQHFGDGTRLSIL.